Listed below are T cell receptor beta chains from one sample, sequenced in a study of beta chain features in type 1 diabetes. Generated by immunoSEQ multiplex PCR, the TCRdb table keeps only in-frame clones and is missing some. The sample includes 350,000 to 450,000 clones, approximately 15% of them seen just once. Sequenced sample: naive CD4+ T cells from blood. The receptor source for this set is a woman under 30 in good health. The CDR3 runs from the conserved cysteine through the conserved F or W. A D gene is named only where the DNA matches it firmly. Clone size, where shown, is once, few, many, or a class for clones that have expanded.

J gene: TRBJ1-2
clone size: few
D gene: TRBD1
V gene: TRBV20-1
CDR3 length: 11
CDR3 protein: CSALDRDGYTF
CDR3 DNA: TGCAGTGCTCTCGACAGGGACGGCTACACCTTC

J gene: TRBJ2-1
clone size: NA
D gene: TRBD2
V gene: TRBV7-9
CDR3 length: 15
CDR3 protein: CASSFSGRAPNEQFF
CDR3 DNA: TGTGCCAGCAGCTTTAGCGGGAGGGCCCCCAATGAGCAGTTCTTC

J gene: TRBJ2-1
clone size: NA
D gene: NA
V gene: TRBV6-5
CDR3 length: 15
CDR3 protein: CASSYSAVSYNEQFF
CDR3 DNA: TGTGCCAGCAGTTACTCAGCGGTCTCCTACAATGAGCAGTTCTTC

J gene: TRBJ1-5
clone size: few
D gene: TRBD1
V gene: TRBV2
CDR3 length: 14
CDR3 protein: CASFTGVSNQPQHF
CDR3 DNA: TGTGCCAGCTTCACAGGGGTTAGCAATCAGCCCCAGCATTTT

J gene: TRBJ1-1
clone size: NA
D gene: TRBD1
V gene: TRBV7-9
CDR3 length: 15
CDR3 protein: CASSFDRGSNTEAFF
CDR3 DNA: TGTGCCAGCAGCTTCGACAGGGGGTCGAACACTGAAGCTTTCTTT

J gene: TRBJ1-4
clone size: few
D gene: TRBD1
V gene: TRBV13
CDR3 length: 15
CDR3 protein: CASSRLTGGGEKLFF
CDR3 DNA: TGTGCCAGCAGCAGGCTGACAGGGGGTGGAGAAAAACTGTTTTTT

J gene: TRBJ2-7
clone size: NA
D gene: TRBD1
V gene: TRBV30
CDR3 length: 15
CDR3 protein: CAYQKVDRVIHEQYF
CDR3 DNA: TGTGCCTACCAGAAGGTAGACAGGGTGATTCACGAGCAGTACTTC

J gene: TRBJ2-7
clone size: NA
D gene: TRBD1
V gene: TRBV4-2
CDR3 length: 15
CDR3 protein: CASSQTGQTSYEQYF
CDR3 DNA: TGTGCCAGCAGCCAAACGGGACAGACCTCCTACGAGCAGTACTTC

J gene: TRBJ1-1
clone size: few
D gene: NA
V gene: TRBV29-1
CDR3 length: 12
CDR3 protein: CSVGGGVTEAFF
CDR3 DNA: TGCAGCGTTGGTGGCGGGGTCACTGAAGCTTTCTTT

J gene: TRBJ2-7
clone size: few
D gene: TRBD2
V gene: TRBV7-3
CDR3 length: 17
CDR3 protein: CASSLGGTSGRAREQYF
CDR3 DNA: TGTGCCAGCAGCTTAGGAGGGACTAGCGGGAGGGCCCGCGAGCAGTACTTC

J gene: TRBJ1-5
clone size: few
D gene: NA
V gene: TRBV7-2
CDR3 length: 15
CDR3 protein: CASSLDTGSGQPQHF
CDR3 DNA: TGTGCCAGCAGCTTGGACACAGGGAGTGGACAGCCCCAGCATTTT

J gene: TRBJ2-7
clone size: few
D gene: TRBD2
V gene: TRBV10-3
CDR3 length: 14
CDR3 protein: CAIRGTSGTYEQYF
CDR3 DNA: TGTGCCATCAGAGGGACTAGCGGTACCTACGAGCAGTACTTC

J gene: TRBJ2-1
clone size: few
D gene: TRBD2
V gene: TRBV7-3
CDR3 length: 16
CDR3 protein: CASSVSGTRGNNEQFF
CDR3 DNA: TGTGCCAGCAGCGTAAGCGGGACTAGGGGGAACAATGAGCAGTTCTTC

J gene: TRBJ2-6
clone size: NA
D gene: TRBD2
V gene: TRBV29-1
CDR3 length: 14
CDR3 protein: CSVGEGTGANVLTF
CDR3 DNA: TGCAGCGTTGGGGAGGGGACTGGGGCCAACGTCCTGACTTTC

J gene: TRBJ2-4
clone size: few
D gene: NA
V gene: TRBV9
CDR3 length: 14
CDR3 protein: CASSVVWVRGLQYF
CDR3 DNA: TGTGCCAGCAGCGTAGTTTGGGTCCGAGGTTTACAGTACTTC

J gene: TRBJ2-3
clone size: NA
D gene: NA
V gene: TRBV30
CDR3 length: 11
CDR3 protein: CAWEVTDTQYF
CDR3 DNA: TGTGCCTGGGAGGTCACAGATACGCAGTATTTT

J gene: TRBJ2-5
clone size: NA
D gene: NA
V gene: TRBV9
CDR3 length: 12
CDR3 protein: CASSVGGETQYF
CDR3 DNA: TGTGCCAGCAGCGTAGGAGGAGAGACCCAGTACTTC

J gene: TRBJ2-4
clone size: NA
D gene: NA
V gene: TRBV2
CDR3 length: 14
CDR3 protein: CASSERDFQNIQYF
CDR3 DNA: TGTGCCAGCAGTGAAAGAGACTTCCAGAACATTCAGTACTTC

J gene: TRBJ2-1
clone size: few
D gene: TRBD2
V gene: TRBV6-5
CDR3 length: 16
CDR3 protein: CASSYSKLAGLNEQFF
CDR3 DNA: TGTGCCAGCAGTTACTCGAAACTAGCGGGACTAAATGAGCAGTTCTTC

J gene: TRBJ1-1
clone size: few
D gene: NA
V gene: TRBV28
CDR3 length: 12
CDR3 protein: CASRVLSAEAFF
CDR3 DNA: TGTGCCAGCAGGGTTCTATCGGCTGAAGCTTTCTTT

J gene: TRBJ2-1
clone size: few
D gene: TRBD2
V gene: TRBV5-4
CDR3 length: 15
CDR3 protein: CASSPPAGGPNEQFF
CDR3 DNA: TGTGCCAGCAGCCCCCCGGCGGGAGGCCCCAATGAGCAGTTCTTC

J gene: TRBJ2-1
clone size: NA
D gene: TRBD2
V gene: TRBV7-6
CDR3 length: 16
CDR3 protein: CASSLGLAESYNEQFF
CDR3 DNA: TGTGCCAGCAGCTTAGGTCTAGCGGAATCCTACAATGAGCAGTTCTTC

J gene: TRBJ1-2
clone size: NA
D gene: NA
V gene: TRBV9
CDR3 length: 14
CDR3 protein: CASSSLTVTYGYTF
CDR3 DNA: TGTGCCAGCAGCTCCCTGACTGTAACCTATGGCTACACCTTC